This T cell receptor beta chain was recovered during a study of blood T cell repertoires in COVID-19 (dated by TCRdb to about 2020). Regarding the complete study: The collaborator samples originated in the United States, Italy and Spain and spanned the acute and convalescent phases of COVID-19. The prospective study material was composed of cDNA or gDNA derived from T cells, B-cell-depleted T cells, or PBMCs. Deeply sampled blood TCRbeta repertoires from subjects exposed to, actively infected with, or recovered from COVID-19 were included in the dataset. Sample metadata almost always included a de-identified subject ID, COVID-19 status, age in years and sex. Samples were obtained from the ongoing ImmuneRACE study (first 160 participants) and from some 1,200 subjects provided by 6 global collaborators. Where HLA class I and class II types were available, the types were taken from metadata supplied by the sample provider, not from assay-based typing. The repertoires were made available in a free public database intended to serve as a resource for research on the immune response to SARS-CoV-2. Results the study describes overall, beyond this receptor: Clinical and demographic metadata were provided uncurated, with the amount varying by source and participant.

At one collaborating source in Seattle, patients were enrolled during active infection and were followed longitudinally through the course of disease. Collaborating institutions collected whole blood in K2EDTA tubes following their own protocols. For TCRbeta analysis, collaborators shipped samples in one of three forms: frozen whole blood, isolated PBMCs, or DNA extracted from either of those sample types. With respect to this clone: Its specific antigen is unknown. Per-nucleotide qualities are absent, and no much larger clonotype sits a single base away.

TCRbeta CDR3 regions were amplified from genomic DNA using the immunoSEQ Assay, a bias-controlled multiplex PCR. The paper's data handling went like this. The number of nucleated cells in each sample was estimated from the amplification of reference gene primers within the assay. To quantify the absolute abundance of each unique TCRbeta CDR3 rearrangement, sequence reads were collapsed and filtered. For each sample, productive Simpson clonality was calculated as the square root of Simpson's diversity index over productive rearrangements. TCRdb holds this immuneACCESS table with in-frame rearrangements only. Some clones are missing; in checked studies, unresolved V genes explain under half, and the rest has no known cause. The V and J calls and clone size are taken from that table; D and trimming were inferred from the DNA. This sample lists around 250,000 clones; around 88% were detected once. The ten largest account for approximately 5.5% of the sample.

The CDR3 holds 14 amino acids from the cysteine to the phenylalanine. The CDR3 DNA has 42 bases and is translated from base 1. CDR1 SGHTA and CDR2 FQGNSA are derived from the germline V gene. V lost 5 bases and J lost 6 bases; the stretch between them is 14 bases long. This TCR derives from a woman of 80 years or more with COVID-19, enrolled during active disease. Rearrangement joined TRBV7-2 to TRBJ1-5, with the D gene uncertain. Sequences were obtained from peripheral blood. The CDR3 corresponds to CASSATSFGQPQHF. The DNA sequence follows: TGTGCCAGCAGCGCGACAAGTTTCGGTCAGCCCCAGCATTTT.